This record concerns one T cell receptor beta chain sequence. At one boundary the junction diverges from the germline segment, which might be a read error. This sample was taken from a study of tumor-infiltrating lymphocytes in glioblastoma multiforme. CDR1 ENHRY and CDR2 SYGVKD come from the germline V gene. This CDR3 spans 12 amino acids. Three nested ARM-PCR rounds with V-beta and C-beta primers built TCRB libraries. Each CDR3 protein is one row after TCRdb ran MiXCR on the multiplex PCR reads. Of some 32,000 distinct CDR3 sequences in the sample, around 60% are singletons; the top ten hold approximately 31%.

The chain couples TRBV10-3 to TRBJ2-2, with no clear D. Material for sequencing was brain tumor tissue. This sequence was found in a male donor with glioblastoma. CDR3 sequence (DNA): TGTGACATCAATGACGTCGACGGGGAGCTGTTTTTT. Protein product: CDINDVDGELFF.